A selection of T cell receptor beta chains follows, all from one sample in a study of T cell responses to AZD1222 COVID-19 vaccine. Profiling relied on immunoSEQ multiplex PCR, and the TCRdb table lists in-frame clones only, not all of them. The sample lists roughly 120,000 clones; approximately 90% were seen once. The sample in question was peripheral blood, obtained on day 0 of AZD1222 vaccination. The receptors derive from an adult in good health. Each CDR3 is given with its conserved first and last residue. Fields, in order: V gene, J gene, clone size, CDR3 protein. Some rows mark clone size as missing; the rest say once, few, many or name a class of expanded clone.

v_gene: TRBV7-9; j_gene: TRBJ2-3; abundance: NA; CDR3aa: CASSLWRRNTDTQYF
v_gene: TRBV2; j_gene: TRBJ2-3; abundance: NA; CDR3aa: CASSVLNTDTQYF
v_gene: TRBV18; j_gene: TRBJ2-1; abundance: NA; CDR3aa: CASSPRGGRFSNEQFF
v_gene: TRBV5-4; j_gene: TRBJ2-3; abundance: NA; CDR3aa: CASSLDERVTSTDTQYF
v_gene: TRBV7-9; j_gene: TRBJ1-5; abundance: NA; CDR3aa: CASSPTGGSNQPQHF
v_gene: TRBV12-3/TRBV12-4; j_gene: TRBJ2-5; abundance: NA; CDR3aa: CASSLLVKETQYF
v_gene: TRBV19; j_gene: TRBJ2-1; abundance: NA; CDR3aa: CASSPAGPSGGYNEQFF
v_gene: TRBV5-4; j_gene: TRBJ2-3; abundance: once; CDR3aa: CASSLAVGDTQYF
v_gene: TRBV9; j_gene: TRBJ1-1; abundance: NA; CDR3aa: CASQGLMNTEAFF
v_gene: TRBV15; j_gene: TRBJ2-7; abundance: NA; CDR3aa: CATSRTRVGEQYF
v_gene: TRBV19; j_gene: TRBJ2-1; abundance: NA; CDR3aa: CASSPPGLALYNEQFF
v_gene: TRBV28; j_gene: TRBJ1-2; abundance: NA; CDR3aa: CAYSFGGSQGYGYTF
v_gene: TRBV15; j_gene: TRBJ2-2; abundance: NA; CDR3aa: CATSRGLGGPGELFF
v_gene: TRBV7-9; j_gene: TRBJ1-4; abundance: NA; CDR3aa: CASTPGSREKLFF
v_gene: TRBV9; j_gene: TRBJ1-6; abundance: NA; CDR3aa: CASSGPRGAANSPLHF
v_gene: TRBV7-2; j_gene: TRBJ1-5; abundance: few; CDR3aa: CASSLDTGARNQPQHF
v_gene: TRBV24-1; j_gene: TRBJ2-7; abundance: NA; CDR3aa: CATSDFPGTVAYEQYF
v_gene: TRBV29-1; j_gene: TRBJ2-5; abundance: NA; CDR3aa: CSGGRGGETQYF
v_gene: TRBV19; j_gene: TRBJ1-1; abundance: NA; CDR3aa: CASSIGGVWAEAFF